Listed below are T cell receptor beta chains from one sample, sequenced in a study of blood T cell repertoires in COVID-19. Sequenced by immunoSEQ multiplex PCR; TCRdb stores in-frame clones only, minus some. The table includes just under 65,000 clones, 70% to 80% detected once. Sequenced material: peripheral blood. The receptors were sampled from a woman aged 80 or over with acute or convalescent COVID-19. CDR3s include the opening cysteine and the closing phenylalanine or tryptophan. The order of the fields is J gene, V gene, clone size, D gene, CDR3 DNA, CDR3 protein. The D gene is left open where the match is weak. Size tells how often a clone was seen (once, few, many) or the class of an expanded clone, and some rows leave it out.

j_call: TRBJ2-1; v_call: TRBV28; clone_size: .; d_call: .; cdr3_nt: TGTGCCAGCGGCAGTTACACCTACAATGAGCAGTTCTTC; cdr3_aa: CASGSYTYNEQFF
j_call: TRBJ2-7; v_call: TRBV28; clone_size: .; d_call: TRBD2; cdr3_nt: TGTGCCAGCAGGGCGGGAGGGAGAGGGGAGCAGTACTTC; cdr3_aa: CASRAGGRGEQYF
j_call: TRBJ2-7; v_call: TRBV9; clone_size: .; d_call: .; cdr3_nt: TGTGCCAGCAGCGCTGGAGACAGACACGAGCAGTACTTC; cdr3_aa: CASSAGDRHEQYF
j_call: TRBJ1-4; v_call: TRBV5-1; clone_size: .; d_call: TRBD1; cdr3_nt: TGCGCCAGCAGCATCCTCCCACCCGGGACAGGGAATGAAAAACTGTTTTTT; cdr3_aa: CASSILPPGTGNEKLFF
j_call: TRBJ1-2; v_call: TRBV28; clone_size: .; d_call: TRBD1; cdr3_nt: TGTGCCAGCAGTTTCGAGACAGGGGACGGCTACACCTTC; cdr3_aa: CASSFETGDGYTF
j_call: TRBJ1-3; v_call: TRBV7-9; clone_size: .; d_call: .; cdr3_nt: TGTGCCAGCAGCTCCGAAGAGGGTAGAAGCTCTGGAAACACCATATATTTT; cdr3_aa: CASSSEEGRSSGNTIYF
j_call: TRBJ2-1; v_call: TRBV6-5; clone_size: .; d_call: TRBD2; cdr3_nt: TGTGCCATCCGAACTAGCGGGAGAAGCAATGAGCAGTTCTTC; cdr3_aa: CAIRTSGRSNEQFF
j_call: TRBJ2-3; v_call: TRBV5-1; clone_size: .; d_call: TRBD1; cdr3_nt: TGCGCCAGCAGCCTTCACTCAGGGGGAATCACAGATACGCAGTATTTT; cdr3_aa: CASSLHSGGITDTQYF
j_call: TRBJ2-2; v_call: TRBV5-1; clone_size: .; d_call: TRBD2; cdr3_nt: TGCGCCAGCAGGGCCTGGCGGGGGAGGGCCGGGGAGCTGTTTTTT; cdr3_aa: CASRAWRGRAGELFF
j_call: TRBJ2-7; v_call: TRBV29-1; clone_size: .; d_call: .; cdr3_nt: TGCAGCGTTGAAGTCGTGGAGGGGTTTTCCTACGAGCAGTACTTC; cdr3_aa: CSVEVVEGFSYEQYF
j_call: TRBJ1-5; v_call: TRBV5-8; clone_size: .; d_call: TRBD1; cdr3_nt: TGTGCCAGCAGCAGGGACAGGAGTGATCAGCCCCAGCATTTT; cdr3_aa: CASSRDRSDQPQHF
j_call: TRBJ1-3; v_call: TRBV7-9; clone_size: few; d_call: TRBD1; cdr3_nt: TGTGCCAGCAGCTTCGGGACAGGGGCTGGAAACACCATATATTTT; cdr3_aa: CASSFGTGAGNTIYF
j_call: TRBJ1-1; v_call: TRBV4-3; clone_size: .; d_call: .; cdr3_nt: TGCGCCAGCAGCCAAGACAGGAACACTGAAGCTTTCTTT; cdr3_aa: CASSQDRNTEAFF
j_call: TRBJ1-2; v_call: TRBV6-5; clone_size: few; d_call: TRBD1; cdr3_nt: TGTGCCAGCAGCCCGGGACAGGGGCGCTACACCTTC; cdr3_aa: CASSPGQGRYTF
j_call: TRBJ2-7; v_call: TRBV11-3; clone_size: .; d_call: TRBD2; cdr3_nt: TGTGCCAGCAGCACCTCGACTAGCGGGAGTGGGGAGCAGTACTTC; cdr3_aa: CASSTSTSGSGEQYF
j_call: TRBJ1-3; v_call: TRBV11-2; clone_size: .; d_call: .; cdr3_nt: TGTGCCAGCAGCCCCATGTACGGATTGGCAGGGTCCGGAAACACCATATATTTT; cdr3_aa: CASSPMYGLAGSGNTIYF
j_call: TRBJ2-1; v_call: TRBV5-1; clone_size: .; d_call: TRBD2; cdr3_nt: TGCGCCAGCAGCACGCTAGCGGGAGGGTCCTACAATGAGCAGTTCTTC; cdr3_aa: CASSTLAGGSYNEQFF
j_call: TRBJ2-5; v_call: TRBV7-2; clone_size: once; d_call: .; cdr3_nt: TGTGCCAGCAGCTCTGGCGAGACCCAGTACTTC; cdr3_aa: CASSSGETQYF
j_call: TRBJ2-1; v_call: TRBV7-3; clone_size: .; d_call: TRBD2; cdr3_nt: TGTGCCAGCAGCTTAACGCCCCCCGGGACTAGCGAGTACAATGAGCAGTTCTTC; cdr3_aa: CASSLTPPGTSEYNEQFF
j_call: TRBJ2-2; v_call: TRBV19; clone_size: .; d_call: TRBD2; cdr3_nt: TGTGCCAGTTCGAAACTAGCGGGCGATGACACCGGGGAGCTGTTTTTT; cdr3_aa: CASSKLAGDDTGELFF
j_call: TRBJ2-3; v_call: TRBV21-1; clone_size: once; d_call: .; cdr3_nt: TGTGCCAGCGAGAGTTTCGACAGGGGACAAGATACGCAGTATTTT; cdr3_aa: CASESFDRGQDTQYF
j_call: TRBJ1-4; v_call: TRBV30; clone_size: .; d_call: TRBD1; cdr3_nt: TGTGCCTGGAGTTGGAGGGACAGGGGGCGGGTTAATGAAAAACTGTTTTTT; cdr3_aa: CAWSWRDRGRVNEKLFF
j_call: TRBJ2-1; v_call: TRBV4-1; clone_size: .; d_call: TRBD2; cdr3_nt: TGCGCCAGCAGCCAAGTCCGGACTAGGCTCGTCGATGAGCAGTTCTTC; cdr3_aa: CASSQVRTRLVDEQFF
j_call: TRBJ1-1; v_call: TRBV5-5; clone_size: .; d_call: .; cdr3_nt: TGTGCCAGCAGCTTGGAGTACAGGGCTGAAGCTTTCTTT; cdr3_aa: CASSLEYRAEAFF